Listed below are T cell receptor beta chains from one sample, sequenced in a study of cytomegalovirus exposure and HLA in healthy donors. Generated by immunoSEQ multiplex PCR, the TCRdb table keeps only in-frame clones and is missing some. The sample yields more than 150,000 clones, 78% seen once. The sample comprised PBMCs. All receptors derive from a woman aged 45-65 years in good health and CMV-seropositive. Each CDR3 is given with its conserved first and last residue. The order of the fields is CDR3 length, V gene, CDR3 protein.

14,TRBV9,CASSATSANTEAFF
18,TRBV9,CASSPRTGPGVSTDTQYF
14,TRBV30,CAWRRDSLNTEAFF
15,TRBV9,CASSSNRFQNYGYTF
15,TRBV6-6,CASSPGTAYNSPLHF
13,TRBV19,CASRRTDSYEQYF
14,TRBV11-3,CASSFEFQGKPLHF
15,TRBV4-3,CASSQDITGKEKLFF
14,TRBV29-1,CSVEPASGANVLTF
14,TRBV19,CASSRTGEGDTQYF
11,TRBV20-1,CSANIGDGYTF
14,TRBV7-3,CASSDGQGSGGYTF
13,TRBV27,CASSPGQRASQYF
16,TRBV12-5,CASGLVSSGARNSQYF
14,TRBV5-8,CASILLQVPYEQYF
15,TRBV2,CASRVLAGVPDTQYF
13,TRBV6-5,CASRTGSGNTIYF
21,TRBV28,CASSFFRTGGFGAVTTDTQYF
16,TRBV7-9,CASTPRNQGPNEKLFF
15,TRBV7-9,CASSARAGGTGELFF
15,TRBV28,CASSLGTASGNTIYF
17,TRBV18,CASSPSAGDSNTGELFF
16,TRBV28,CASSSALERTYNEQFF
16,TRBV5-1,CASSLQGVGQNTEAFF
13,TRBV10-2,CASSGTGDSPLHF
15,TRBV4-1,CASSQGWLDTGELFF
17,TRBV9,CASSPIGGAGAAGELFF
16,TRBV6-6,CASSYPGTGVTYEQYF
16,TRBV18,CASSLSGQAITYEQYF
15,TRBV25-1,CASSPLGTAMDEQFF
17,TRBV5-6,CASSLAPGLADAYEQYF
16,TRBV5-6,CASSLGFSSRGYEQYF
14,TRBV6-6,CASSLGQGLYGYTF
16,TRBV7-9,CASSLLLAGSQETQYF
17,TRBV11-2,CASSSLRGKGGGEKLFF
15,TRBV6-5,CASSILAGGRKTQYF
18,TRBV30,CAWSETGNFVRRNTEAFF
15,TRBV9,CASGQSEGEWYEQYF
14,TRBV19,CASMARRENTEAFF
15,TRBV11-1,CASSLVLAGLDEQYF
13,TRBV11-3,CASSVDRNTEAFF
14,TRBV4-2,CASTPDRGRTEAFF
17,TRBV27,CASSYSLGGSYNSPLHF
16,TRBV7-3,CASSPRGSGEHNEQFF
15,TRBV7-2,CASSSDRGFYETQYF
12,TRBV6-5,CASNRGGETQYF
16,TRBV9,CASSVVPAGRPDTQYF
13,TRBV6-5,CASSSDRFYGYTF
14,TRBV6-5,CASRPPGRNTEAFF
14,TRBV6-1,CASSFGQGNYGYTF
14,TRBV27,CASSPGGSNSPLHF
15,TRBV27,CASRQGDRSNQPQHF
14,TRBV28,CATYVGRGYNEQFF
18,TRBV9,CASSVGPIPGQGSNEQFF
13,TRBV6-5,CASSLTRYTEAFF